The present T cell receptor (beta chain) was sequenced within a study of cytomegalovirus exposure and HLA in healthy donors. About this clone itself: Its antigen is unknown.

The donors were members of the validation cohort comprising 100 to 150 subjects, separate from the roughly 690-subject first cohort. Assay used: immunoSEQ multiplex PCR; TCRdb lists only in-frame clones, some missing. The repertoire has about 330,000 clones, approximately 90% of them found once; the top ten carry around 0.8%. CDR3 size: 15 residues. The germline V gene encodes CDR1 SGHTA and CDR2 FQGNSA. J gave up 4 bases and V 5 bases, and 9 bases lay outside the gene matches. Study-wide findings and caveats: In vitro, a few CMV-associated chains proved specific for CMV antigens.

This receptor was identified in a woman aged 18-35 years in good health and CMV-seronegative. Sequenced: PBMCs. The V call is TRBV7-2, the J call TRBJ2-5; 8 bases map to TRBD2. CDR3 loop: CASSAGLAGVETQYF. The DNA for the CDR3 is TGTGCCAGCAGCGCTGGGCTAGCGGGCGTAGAGACCCAGTACTTC. Full variable domain (rest looked up from reference TRBV7-2 and TRBJ2-5): GAGVSQSPSNKVTEKGKDVELRCDPISGHTALYWYRQSLGQGLEFLIYFQGNSAPDKSGLPSDRFSAERTGGSVSTLTIQRTQQEDSAVYLCASSAGLAGVETQYFGPGTRLLVL.